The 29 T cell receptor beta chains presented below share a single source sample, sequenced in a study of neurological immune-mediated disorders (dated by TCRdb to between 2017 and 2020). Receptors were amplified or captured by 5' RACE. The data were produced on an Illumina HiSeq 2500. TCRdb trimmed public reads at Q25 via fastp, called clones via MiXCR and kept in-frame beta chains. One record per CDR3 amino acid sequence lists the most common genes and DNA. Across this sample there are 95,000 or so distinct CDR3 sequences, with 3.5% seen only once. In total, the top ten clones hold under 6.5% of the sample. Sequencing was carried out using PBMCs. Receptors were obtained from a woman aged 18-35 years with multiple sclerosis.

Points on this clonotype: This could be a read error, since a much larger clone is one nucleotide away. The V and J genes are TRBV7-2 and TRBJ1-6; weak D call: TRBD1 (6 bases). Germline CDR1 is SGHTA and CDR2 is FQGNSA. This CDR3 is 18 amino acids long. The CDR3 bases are TGTGCCAGCAGCTTAGGGGGGCCGGCAGGGATAAATAATTCACCCCTCAACTTT. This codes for CASSLGGPAGINNSPLNF. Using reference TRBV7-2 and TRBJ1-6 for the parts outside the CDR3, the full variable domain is GAGVSQSPSNKVTEKGKDVELRCDPISGHTALYWYRQSLGQGLEFLIYFQGNSAPDKSGLPSDRFSAERTGGSVSTLTIQRTQQEDSAVYLCASSLGGPAGINNSPLNFGNGTRLTVT.

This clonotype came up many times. The CDR3 reads CSVVAGEETQYF. In nucleotides, the CDR3 is TGCAGCGTGGTAGCGGGAGAAGAGACCCAGTACTTC. V usage is TRBV29-1 and J usage is TRBJ2-5; 9 bases agree with TRBD2. CDR1 is SQVTM and CDR2 is ANQGSEA in the germline V gene. This CDR3 spans 12 amino acids. Trimming cost V 6 bases and J 3 bases; bases outside gene matches: 2. The variable domain in full, with the rest retrieved from reference TRBV29-1 and TRBJ2-5, is SAVISQKPSRDICQRGTSLTIQCQVDSQVTMMFWYRQQPGQSLTLIATANQGSEATYESGFVIDKFPISRPNLTFSTLTVSNMSPEDSSIYLCSVVAGEETQYFGPGTRLLVL.

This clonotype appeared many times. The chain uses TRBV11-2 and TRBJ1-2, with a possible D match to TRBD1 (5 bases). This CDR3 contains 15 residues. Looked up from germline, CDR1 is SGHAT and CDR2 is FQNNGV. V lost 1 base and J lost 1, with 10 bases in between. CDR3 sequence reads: CASSLVGGNNYGYTF. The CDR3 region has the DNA TGTGCCAGCAGCTTAGTCGGGGGGAATAACTATGGCTACACCTTC.

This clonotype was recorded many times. CDR3 residues: CSANTGVAGDADTQYF. CDR3 nucleotides: TGCAGTGCTAACACGGGCGTAGCGGGGGATGCAGATACGCAGTATTTT. The chain uses TRBV20-1 and TRBJ2-3; 9 bases are a match to TRBD2. Unmatched junction bases numbered 12, after V lost 4 bases and J lost 4 bases. Germline values: CDR1 DFQATT, CDR2 SNEGSKA (reference sequence). This CDR3 comprises 16 residues.

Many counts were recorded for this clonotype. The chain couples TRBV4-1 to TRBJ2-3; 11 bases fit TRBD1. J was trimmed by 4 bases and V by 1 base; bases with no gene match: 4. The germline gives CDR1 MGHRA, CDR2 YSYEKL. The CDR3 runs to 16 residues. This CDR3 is CASSQVWTGGPDTQYF. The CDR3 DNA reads TGCGCCAGCAGCCAAGTGTGGACAGGGGGCCCAGATACGCAGTATTTT.

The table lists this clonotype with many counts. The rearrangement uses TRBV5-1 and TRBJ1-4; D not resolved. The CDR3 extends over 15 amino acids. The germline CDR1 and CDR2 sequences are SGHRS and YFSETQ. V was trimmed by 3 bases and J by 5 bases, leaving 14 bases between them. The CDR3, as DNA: TGCGCCAGCAGCTACAACGACGGCTCCAATGAAAAACTGTTTTTT. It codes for CASSYNDGSNEKLFF.

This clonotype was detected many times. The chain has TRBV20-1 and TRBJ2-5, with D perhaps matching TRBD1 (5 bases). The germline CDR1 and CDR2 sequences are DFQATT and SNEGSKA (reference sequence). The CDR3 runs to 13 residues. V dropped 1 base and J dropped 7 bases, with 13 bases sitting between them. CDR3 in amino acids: CSARVVQVGTQYF. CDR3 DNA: TGCAGTGCTAGAGTTGTACAGGTCGGGACCCAGTACTTC.

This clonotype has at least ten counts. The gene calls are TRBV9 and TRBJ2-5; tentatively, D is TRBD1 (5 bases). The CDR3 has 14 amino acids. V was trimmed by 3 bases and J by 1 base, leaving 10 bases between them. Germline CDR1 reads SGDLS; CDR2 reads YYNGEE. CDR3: CASSATGTQETQYF. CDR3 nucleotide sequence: TGTGCCAGCAGCGCCACAGGAACCCAAGAGACCCAGTACTTC.

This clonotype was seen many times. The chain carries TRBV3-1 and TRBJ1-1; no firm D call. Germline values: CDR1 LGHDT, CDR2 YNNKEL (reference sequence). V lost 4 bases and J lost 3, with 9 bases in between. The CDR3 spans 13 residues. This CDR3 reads CASSLGVDTEAFF. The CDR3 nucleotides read TGTGCCAGCAGCCTCGGGGTTGACACTGAAGCTTTCTTT.

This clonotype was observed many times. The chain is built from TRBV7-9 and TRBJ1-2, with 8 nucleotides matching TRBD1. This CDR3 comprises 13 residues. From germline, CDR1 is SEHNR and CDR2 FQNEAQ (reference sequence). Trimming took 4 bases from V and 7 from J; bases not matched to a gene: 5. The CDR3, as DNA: TGTGCCAGCAGCTCGACAGGGGTTGGTGGCTACACCTTC. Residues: CASSSTGVGGYTF.

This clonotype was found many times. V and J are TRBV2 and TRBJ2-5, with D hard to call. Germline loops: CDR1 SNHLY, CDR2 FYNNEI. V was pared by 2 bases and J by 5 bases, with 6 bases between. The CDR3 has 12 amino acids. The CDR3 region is CASSERTETQYF. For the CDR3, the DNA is TGTGCCAGCAGTGAAAGGACGGAGACCCAGTACTTC.

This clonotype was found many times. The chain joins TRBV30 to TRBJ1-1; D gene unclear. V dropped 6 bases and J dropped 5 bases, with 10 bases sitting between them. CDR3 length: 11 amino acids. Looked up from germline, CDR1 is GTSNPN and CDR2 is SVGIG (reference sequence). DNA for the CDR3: TGTGCCTGCCGAGACTTGACTGAAGCTTTCTTT. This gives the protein CACRDLTEAFF. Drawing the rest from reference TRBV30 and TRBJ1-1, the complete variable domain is SQTIHQWPATLVQPVGSPLSLECTVEGTSNPNLYWYRQAAGRGLQLLFYSVGIGQISSEVPQNLSASRPQDRQFILSSKKLLLSDSGFYLCACRDLTEAFFGQGTRLTVV.

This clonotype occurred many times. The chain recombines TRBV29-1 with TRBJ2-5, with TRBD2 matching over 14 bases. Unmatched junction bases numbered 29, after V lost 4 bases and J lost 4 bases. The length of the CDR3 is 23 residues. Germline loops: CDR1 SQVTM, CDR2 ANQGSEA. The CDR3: CSVAGGRIRSAGTSGRIGETQYF. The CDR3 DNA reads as TGCAGCGTTGCGGGCGGCCGCATTAGATCAGCCGGGACTAGCGGGAGAATTGGAGAGACCCAGTACTTC.

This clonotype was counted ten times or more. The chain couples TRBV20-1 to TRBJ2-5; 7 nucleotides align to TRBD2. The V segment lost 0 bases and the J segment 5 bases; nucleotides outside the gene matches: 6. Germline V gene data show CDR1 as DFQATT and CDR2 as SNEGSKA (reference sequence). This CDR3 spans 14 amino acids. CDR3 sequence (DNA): TGCAGTGCTAGAGATTATAGGGGAGGGGAGACCCAGTACTTC. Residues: CSARDYRGGETQYF.

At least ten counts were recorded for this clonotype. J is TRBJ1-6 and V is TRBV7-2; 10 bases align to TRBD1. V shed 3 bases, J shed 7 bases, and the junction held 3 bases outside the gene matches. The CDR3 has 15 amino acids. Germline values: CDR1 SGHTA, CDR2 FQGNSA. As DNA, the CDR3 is TGTGCCAGCAGCTTCGGGACAGGGGAGAATTCACCCCTCCACTTT. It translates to CASSFGTGENSPLHF.

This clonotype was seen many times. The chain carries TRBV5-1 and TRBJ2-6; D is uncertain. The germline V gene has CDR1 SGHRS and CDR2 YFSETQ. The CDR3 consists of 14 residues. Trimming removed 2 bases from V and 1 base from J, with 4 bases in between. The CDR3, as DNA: TGCGCCAGCAGCTTTCCGTCTGGGGCCAACGTCCTGACTTTC. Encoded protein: CASSFPSGANVLTF.

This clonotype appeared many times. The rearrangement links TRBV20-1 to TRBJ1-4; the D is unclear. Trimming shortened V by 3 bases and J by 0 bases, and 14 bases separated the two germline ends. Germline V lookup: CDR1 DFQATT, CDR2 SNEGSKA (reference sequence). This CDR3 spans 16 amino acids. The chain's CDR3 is CSASKVSAATNEKLFF. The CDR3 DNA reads TGCAGTGCTAGTAAAGTGTCGGCAGCAACTAATGAAAAACTGTTTTTT.

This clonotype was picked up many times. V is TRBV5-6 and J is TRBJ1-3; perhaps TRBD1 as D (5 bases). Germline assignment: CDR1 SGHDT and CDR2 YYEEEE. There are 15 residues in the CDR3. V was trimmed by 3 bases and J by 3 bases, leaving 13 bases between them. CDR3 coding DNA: TGTGCCAGCAGCTCCGACAGAGCCAGTGGAAACACCATATATTTT. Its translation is CASSSDRASGNTIYF.

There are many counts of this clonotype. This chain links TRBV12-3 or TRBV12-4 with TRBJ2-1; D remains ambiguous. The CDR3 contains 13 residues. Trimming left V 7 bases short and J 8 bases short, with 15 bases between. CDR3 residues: CASTPRQVDEQFF. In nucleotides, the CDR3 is TGTGCCAGCACCCCCCGTCAAGTCGATGAGCAGTTCTTC.

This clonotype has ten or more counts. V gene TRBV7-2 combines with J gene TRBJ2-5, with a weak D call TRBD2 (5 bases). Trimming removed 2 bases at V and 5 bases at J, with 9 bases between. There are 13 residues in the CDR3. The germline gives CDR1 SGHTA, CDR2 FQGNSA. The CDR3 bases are TGTGCCAGCAGCTTACTAGCACGGGAGACCCAGTACTTC. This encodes CASSLLARETQYF.

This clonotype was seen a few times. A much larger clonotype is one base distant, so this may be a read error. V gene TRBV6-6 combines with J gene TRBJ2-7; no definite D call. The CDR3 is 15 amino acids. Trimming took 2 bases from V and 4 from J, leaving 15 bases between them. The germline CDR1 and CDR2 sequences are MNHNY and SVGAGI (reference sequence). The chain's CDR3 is CASSYRSTTSYEQYF. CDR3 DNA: TGTGCCAGCAGTTACCGTAGCACTACGAGTTACGAGCAGTACTTC.

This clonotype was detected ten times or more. This chain's CDR3 is CATSRGSTSGGADTQYF. The CDR3 coding sequence is TGTGCCACCAGCAGAGGTAGTACTAGCGGGGGGGCAGATACGCAGTATTTT. The chain recombines TRBV15 with TRBJ2-3; 13 bases align to TRBD2. V dropped 1 base and J dropped 4; count of bases not matched to a gene: 5. The CDR3 runs 17 residues. Germline CDR1 LNHNV, CDR2 YYDKDF (reference sequence).

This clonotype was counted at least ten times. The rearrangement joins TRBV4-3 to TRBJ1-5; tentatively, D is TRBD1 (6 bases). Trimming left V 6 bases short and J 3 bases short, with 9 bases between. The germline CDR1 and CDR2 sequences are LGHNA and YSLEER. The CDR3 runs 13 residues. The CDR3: CASSRTVNQPQHF. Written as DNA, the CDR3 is TGCGCCAGCAGTCGGACAGTCAATCAGCCCCAGCATTTT.

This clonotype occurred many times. Here the CDR3 DNA reads TGTGCCAGCAGCCCATCGGGACTTAACTATGGCTACACCTTC. Protein product: CASSPSGLNYGYTF. The chain uses TRBV3-1 and TRBJ1-2; D may be TRBD1 (5 bases). The CDR3 runs 14 residues. The germline CDR1 and CDR2 sequences are LGHDT and YNNKEL (reference sequence). Trimming took off 4 bases at V and 1 base at J, with 10 bases between the two ends.

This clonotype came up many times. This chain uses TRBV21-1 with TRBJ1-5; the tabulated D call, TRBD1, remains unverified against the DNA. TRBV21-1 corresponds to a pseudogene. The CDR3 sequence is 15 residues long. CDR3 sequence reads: CASRDWDRGNQPQHF. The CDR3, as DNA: TGTGCCAGCCGGGACTGGGACAGGGGCAATCAGCCCCAGCATTTT.

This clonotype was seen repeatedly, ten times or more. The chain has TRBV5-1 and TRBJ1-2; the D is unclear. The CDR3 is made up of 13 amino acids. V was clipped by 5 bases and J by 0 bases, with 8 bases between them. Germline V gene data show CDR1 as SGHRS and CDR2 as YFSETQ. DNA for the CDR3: TGCGCCAGCAGTTCCGGGGCTAACTATGGCTACACCTTC. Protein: CASSSGANYGYTF.

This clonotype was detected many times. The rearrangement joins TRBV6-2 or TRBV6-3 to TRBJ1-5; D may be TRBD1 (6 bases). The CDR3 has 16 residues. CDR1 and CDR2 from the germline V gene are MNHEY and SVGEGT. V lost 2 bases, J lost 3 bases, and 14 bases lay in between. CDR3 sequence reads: CASSYGGSGVNQPQHF. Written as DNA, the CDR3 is TGTGCCAGCAGTTACGGGGGTTCAGGGGTCAATCAGCCCCAGCATTTT.

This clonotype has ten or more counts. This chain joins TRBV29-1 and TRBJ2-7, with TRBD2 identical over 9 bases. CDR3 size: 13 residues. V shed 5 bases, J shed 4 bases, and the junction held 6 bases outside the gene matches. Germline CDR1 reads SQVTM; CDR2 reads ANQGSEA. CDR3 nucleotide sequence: TGCAGCGTTTTACCTAGCGGGGCTTACGAGCAGTACTTC. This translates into CSVLPSGAYEQYF.

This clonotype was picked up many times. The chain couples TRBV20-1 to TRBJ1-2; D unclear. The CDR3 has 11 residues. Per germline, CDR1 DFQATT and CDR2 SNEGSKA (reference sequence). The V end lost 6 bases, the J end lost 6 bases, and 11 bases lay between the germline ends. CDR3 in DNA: TGCAGTGCGTGGGAGATCCATGGCTACACCTTC. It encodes CSAWEIHGYTF.